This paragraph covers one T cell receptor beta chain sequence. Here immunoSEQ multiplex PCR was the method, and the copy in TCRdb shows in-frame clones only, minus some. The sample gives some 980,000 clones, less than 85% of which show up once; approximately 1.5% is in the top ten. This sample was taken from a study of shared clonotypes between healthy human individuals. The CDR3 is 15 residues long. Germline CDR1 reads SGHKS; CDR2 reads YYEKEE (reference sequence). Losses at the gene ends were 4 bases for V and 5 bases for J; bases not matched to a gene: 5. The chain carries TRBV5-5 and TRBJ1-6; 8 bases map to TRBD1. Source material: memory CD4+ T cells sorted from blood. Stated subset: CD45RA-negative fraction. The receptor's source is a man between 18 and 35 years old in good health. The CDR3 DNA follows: TGTGCCAGCAGCCCCAGGGGGCTCGATAATTCACCCCTCCACTTT. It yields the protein CASSPRGLDNSPLHF.